This T cell receptor beta chain was documented in a study of early stage breast cancer tumors. Study conclusions and caveats: Compared with adjacent normal breast tissue, tumors showed 2 to 2.5-fold greater T cell density and higher clonality.

This clone has just a few counts. Its antigen remains unknown. TCRdb's table, derived via immunoSEQ multiplex PCR, lists solely in-frame clones and lacks some. The repertoire has roughly 30,000 clones, roughly four fifths of them found once; the top ten carry 4% to 5%. Germline V lookup: CDR1 SEHNR, CDR2 FQNEAQ (reference sequence). The CDR3 contains 12 residues. Deletions cut 5 bases from V and 0 bases from J, with 5 bases between. The sequencing sample was made of blood. The clonotype originates from a person aged 35 to 50 with breast cancer. The chain combines TRBV7-9 with TRBJ2-7; no clear D. The CDR3 loop is CASSRHSYEQYF. The CDR3 DNA is TGTGCCAGCAGCCGGCACTCCTACGAGCAGTACTTC.